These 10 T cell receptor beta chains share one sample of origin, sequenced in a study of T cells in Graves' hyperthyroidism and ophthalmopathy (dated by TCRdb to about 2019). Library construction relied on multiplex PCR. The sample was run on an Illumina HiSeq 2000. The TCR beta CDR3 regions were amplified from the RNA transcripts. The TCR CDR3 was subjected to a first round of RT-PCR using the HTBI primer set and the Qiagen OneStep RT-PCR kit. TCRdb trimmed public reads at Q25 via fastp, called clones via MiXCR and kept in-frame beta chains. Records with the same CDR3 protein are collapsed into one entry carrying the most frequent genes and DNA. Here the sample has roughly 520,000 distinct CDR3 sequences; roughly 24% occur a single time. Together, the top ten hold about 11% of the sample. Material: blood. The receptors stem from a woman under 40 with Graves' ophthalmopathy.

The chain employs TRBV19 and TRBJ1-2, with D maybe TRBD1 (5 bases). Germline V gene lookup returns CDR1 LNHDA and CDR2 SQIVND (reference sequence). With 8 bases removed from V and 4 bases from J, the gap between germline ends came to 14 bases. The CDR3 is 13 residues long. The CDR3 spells CASEDEGTYGYTF. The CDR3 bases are TGTGCCAGTGAGGACGAGGGGACCTATGGCTACACCTTC.

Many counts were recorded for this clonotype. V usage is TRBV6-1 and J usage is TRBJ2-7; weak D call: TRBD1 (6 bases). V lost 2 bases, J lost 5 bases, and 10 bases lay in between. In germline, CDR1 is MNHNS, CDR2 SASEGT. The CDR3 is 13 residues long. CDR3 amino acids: CASSESPGDEQYF. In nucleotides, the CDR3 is TGTGCCAGCAGTGAAAGTCCAGGGGACGAGCAGTACTTC.

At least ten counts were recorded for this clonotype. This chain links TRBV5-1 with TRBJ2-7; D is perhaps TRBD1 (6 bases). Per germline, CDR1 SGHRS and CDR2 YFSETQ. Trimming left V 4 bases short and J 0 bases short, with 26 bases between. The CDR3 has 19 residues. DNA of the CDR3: TGCGCCAGCAGCCACCATACAAAGACGGGAAGACAGGTCTCCTACGAGCAGTACTTC. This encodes CASSHHTKTGRQVSYEQYF.

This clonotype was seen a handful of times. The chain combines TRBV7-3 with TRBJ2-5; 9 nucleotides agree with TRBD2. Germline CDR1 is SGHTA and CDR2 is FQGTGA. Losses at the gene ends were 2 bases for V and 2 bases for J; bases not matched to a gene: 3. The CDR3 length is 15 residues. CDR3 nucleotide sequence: TGTGCCAGCAGCTTAGCGGGGGGGCATCAAGAGACCCAGTACTTC. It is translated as CASSLAGGHQETQYF.

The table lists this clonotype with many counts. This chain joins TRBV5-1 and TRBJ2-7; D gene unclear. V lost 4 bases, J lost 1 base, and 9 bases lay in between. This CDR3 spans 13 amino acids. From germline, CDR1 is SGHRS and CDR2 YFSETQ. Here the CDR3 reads CASSQVLSYEQYF. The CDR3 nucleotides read TGCGCCAGCAGCCAGGTCCTGTCCTACGAGCAGTACTTC.

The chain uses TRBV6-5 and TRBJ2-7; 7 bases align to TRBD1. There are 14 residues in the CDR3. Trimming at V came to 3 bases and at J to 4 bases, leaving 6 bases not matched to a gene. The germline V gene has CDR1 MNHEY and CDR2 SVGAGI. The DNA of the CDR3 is TGTGCCAGCAGTTATGTTGACAGGGAGTACGAGCAGTACTTC. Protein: CASSYVDREYEQYF.

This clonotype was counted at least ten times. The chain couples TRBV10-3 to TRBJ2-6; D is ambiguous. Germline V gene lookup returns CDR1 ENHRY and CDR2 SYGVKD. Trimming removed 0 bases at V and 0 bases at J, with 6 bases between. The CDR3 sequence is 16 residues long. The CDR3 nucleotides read TGTGCCATCAGTGAGTCCCGTACCTCTGGGGCCAACGTCCTGACTTTC. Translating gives CAISESRTSGANVLTF.

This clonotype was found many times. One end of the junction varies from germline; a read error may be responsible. CDR3 sequence (DNA): TGTGCCAGCAGTTACTCGGGGGGGGCCCAAAACATTAAGTACTTC. This encodes CASSYSGGAQNIKYF. The J gene is TRBJ2-4, the V gene TRBV6-5; weak D call: TRBD2 (7 bases). Germline V CDR1 and CDR2: MNHEY, SVGAGI. The CDR3 sequence is 15 residues long.

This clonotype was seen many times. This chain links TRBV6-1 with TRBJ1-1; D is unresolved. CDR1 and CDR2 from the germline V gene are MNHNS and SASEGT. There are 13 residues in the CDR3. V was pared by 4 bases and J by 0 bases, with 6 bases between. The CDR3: CASSAGMNTEAFF. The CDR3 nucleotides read TGTGCCAGCAGTGCTGGGATGAACACTGAAGCTTTCTTT.

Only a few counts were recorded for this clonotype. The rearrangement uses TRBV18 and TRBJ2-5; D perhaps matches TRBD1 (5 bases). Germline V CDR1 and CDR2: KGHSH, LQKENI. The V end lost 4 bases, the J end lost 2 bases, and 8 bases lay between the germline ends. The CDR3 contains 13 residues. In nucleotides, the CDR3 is TGTGCCAGCTCACAGGGGTCACAAGAGACCCAGTACTTC. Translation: CASSQGSQETQYF. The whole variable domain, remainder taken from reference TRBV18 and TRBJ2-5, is NAGVMQNPRHLVRRRGQEARLRCSPMKGHSHVYWYRQLPEEGLKFMVYLQKENIIDESGMPKERFSAEFPKEGPSILRIQQVVRGDSAAYFCASSQGSQETQYFGPGTRLLVL.